The T cell receptor beta chain described here comes from a study of identical twins. Germline V CDR1 and CDR2: MGHDK, SYGVNS. Losses at the gene ends were 4 bases for V and 4 bases for J; bases not matched to a gene: 7. The CDR3 has 16 amino acids. Every sampled donor was Caucasian and healthy. Study-wide findings and caveats: Conclusions leaned on cross-sectional statistical analysis and did not track the same donors over time. One should note that invariant MAIT and iNKT cells could partly confound zero-insertion analyses.

A universal primer site was created by template switching, with the cDNA bearing unique molecular identifiers. From the 5' RACE reads, TCRdb called clonotypes with MiXCR, one entry per CDR3 protein. The top ten clones hold 3% of a sample with a few hundred thousand distinct CDR3 sequences, roughly 9.5% of them seen once. This clonotype was detected a few times. The antigen is unknown. This sample also appeared in a second study, on yellow fever vaccine responses in identical twins.

The chain carries TRBV25-1 and TRBJ1-1; 12 positions agree with TRBD1. Specimen: PBMCs. This clonotype was sampled from a woman between 18 and 29 years old in good health. The CDR3 protein is CASSGRDRGLRTEAFF. Written as DNA, the CDR3 is TGTGCCAGCAGTGGCCGGGACAGGGGGCTACGCACTGAAGCTTTCTTT.